This T cell receptor beta chain was recovered during a study of T cells in Graves' hyperthyroidism and ophthalmopathy. Regarding the study as a whole: Ophthalmopathy cases were set apart from stable hyperthyroidism by a 13 V-J model.

This clonotype has only a few counts. Its cognate antigen is unknown. Amplification of TCR beta CDR3 regions was performed using RNA transcripts as template. In the first-round RT-PCR of the TCR CDR3, the HTBI primer set was used. TCRdb re-derived calls from the multiplex PCR reads in MiXCR, one entry per CDR3 protein. This table holds 400,000 or so distinct CDR3 sequences, 14% found once. Clinical symptoms, serum thyroxine and TRAb, thyroid ultrasound and orbital computed tomography were used for the diagnoses. The sequencing input was blood. The sequence was collected from a woman in her 30s with Graves' ophthalmopathy.

For the CDR3, the DNA is TGTGCCAGCAGCCAAGAGGTGGGGGCTCACTATGGCTACACCTTC. It yields the protein CASSQEVGAHYGYTF. V usage is TRBV14 and J usage is TRBJ1-2, with TRBD1 as a possible D gene (6 bases). The CDR3 covers 15 residues. V gave up 0 bases and J gave up 3 bases, with 11 bases separating them. Germline values: CDR1 SGHDN, CDR2 FVKESK.